This note documents a single TCR beta chain sequence. Original analysis: Reference gene primer amplification in the assay estimated nucleated cell counts. Method: immunoSEQ multiplex PCR; TCRdb's copy keeps in-frame clones and lacks some. That table furnishes V, J and clone size, whereas the DNA furnished D and trimming. This sample yields approximately 280,000 clones, of which around nine tenths are seen a single time; approximately 6% belongs to the top ten. These data come from a study of blood T cell repertoires in COVID-19. About the research overall: There were acute and convalescent COVID-19 samples, and they came from the United States, Italy and Spain. T cells, B-cell-depleted T cells, or PBMCs provided the cDNA or gDNA that served as material.

Recovered status in Cohort 3 required two negative PCRs, clearance, or symptom resolution. The sequence was obtained from a woman in her 40s who had recovered from COVID-19. The sequenced sample was PBMCs or T cells enriched from blood (not recorded which).

DNA of the CDR3: TGTGCCACCAGTGATTGGGCAGGGGAATTGAATGAGCAGTTCTTC. Its protein product is CATSDWAGELNEQFF. The chain has TRBV24-1 and TRBJ2-1, with D possibly being TRBD1 (6 bases). V gave up 2 bases and J gave up 7 bases, with 14 bases separating them. CDR1 KGHDR and CDR2 SFDVKD come from the germline V gene. The CDR3 has 15 residues.